The 3 T cell receptor beta chains listed next were all sequenced from one sample in a study of blood T cell repertoires in COVID-19. Measured with immunoSEQ multiplex PCR; TCRdb has only the in-frame clones, and not every one. The table shows roughly 320,000 clones, with 85% to 90% occurring only once. Sequencing was done on a sample of peripheral blood. The receptors originated from a woman aged 50 to 65 with COVID-19, enrolled during active disease.

This chain joins TRBV27 and TRBJ1-3; D is unclear. The CDR3 sequence is 15 residues long. V was trimmed by 0 bases and J by 2 bases, leaving 8 bases between them. Germline lookup yields CDR1 MNHEY and CDR2 SMNVEV (reference sequence). The CDR3 loop is CASSLSHNPGNTIYF. CDR3 nucleotides: TGTGCCAGCAGTTTATCGCACAACCCTGGAAACACCATATATTTT.

The chain employs TRBV2 and TRBJ1-5, with D unresolved. Trimming removed 5 bases from V and 1 base from J, with 21 bases in between. The CDR3 is 18 residues long. Germline loops: CDR1 SNHLY, CDR2 FYNNEI. This CDR3 reads CASSSLPGRALSNQPQHF. CDR3 bases: TGTGCCAGCAGTTCACTCCCGGGAAGGGCGCTGAGCAATCAGCCCCAGCATTTT.

This sequence joins TRBV10-3 and TRBJ2-5, with 8 bases that match TRBD1. The CDR3 is 15 residues long. The J segment lost 4 bases and the V segment lost 6 bases, leaving 10 bases of the junction unmatched. CDR1 and CDR2 (germline): ENHRY, SYGVKD. The CDR3 is CAIRKRTGRRETQYF. The CDR3 bases are TGTGCCATCAGGAAACGGACAGGGCGAAGAGAGACCCAGTACTTC.